This passage covers 2 T cell receptor beta chains from one sample sequenced in a study of blood T cell repertoires in COVID-19. The protocol was immunoSEQ multiplex PCR, while the TCRdb copy is restricted to in-frame clones and leaves out a portion. Of about 210,000 clones listed, over 70% are singletons. Input material: peripheral blood. The receptor source for this set is a man in his fifties or sixties with acute or convalescent COVID-19.

The rearrangement links TRBV6-2 or TRBV6-3 to TRBJ2-1; 10 bases line up with TRBD2. The germline V gene encodes CDR1 MNHEY and CDR2 SVGEGT. This CDR3 contains 15 residues. V dropped 2 bases and J dropped 5; count of bases not matched to a gene: 3. The CDR3 is CASSYRLAGNNEQFF. The CDR3 bases are TGTGCCAGCAGTTACAGACTAGCGGGTAACAATGAGCAGTTCTTC.

This rearrangement joins TRBV5-1 to TRBJ1-1; 9 bases are a match to TRBD1. This CDR3 is 16 amino acids long. V dropped 4 bases and J dropped 0; count of bases not matched to a gene: 7. Germline CDR1 is SGHRS and CDR2 is YFSETQ. CDR3 region: CASSLDRGIMNTEAFF. In DNA form, the CDR3 reads TGCGCCAGCAGCCTCGACAGGGGGATTATGAACACTGAAGCTTTCTTT. The variable domain in full, completed from reference TRBV5-1 and TRBJ1-1, reads KAGVTQTPRYLIKTRGQQVTLSCSPISGHRSVSWYQQTPGQGLQFLFEYFSETQRNKGNFPGRFSGRQFSNSRSEMNVSTLELGDSALYLCASSLDRGIMNTEAFFGQGTRLTVV.